A selection of T cell receptor beta chains follows, all from one sample in a study of blood T cell repertoires in COVID-19. TCRdb's table, derived via immunoSEQ multiplex PCR, lists solely in-frame clones and lacks some. Of over 90,000 clones listed, 70% to 90% are singletons. The sequencing input was peripheral blood. The receptors were sampled from a man between 35 and 55 years old with active or convalescent COVID-19. Both conserved end residues are part of each CDR3. A D gene is named only where the DNA matches it firmly. Clone sizes are given selectively: once, few, many, or a class where the clone is expanded.

14 | . | TRBJ1-3 | . | TRBV9 | CASSATFSGNTIYF | TGTGCCAGCAGCGCGACATTCTCTGGAAACACCATATATTTT
16 | . | TRBJ1-2 | . | TRBV18 | CASSPGQVAARGGYTF | TGTGCCAGCTCGCCCGGACAAGTAGCGGCACGGGGTGGCTACACCTTC
18 | . | TRBJ1-5 | TRBD1 | TRBV19 | CASSIFHSRQGSNQPQHF | TGTGCCAGTAGTATATTCCACTCCAGACAGGGAAGCAATCAGCCCCAGCATTTT
16 | . | TRBJ2-7 | . | TRBV3-1/TRBV3-2 | CASSRKWTGPRNEQYF | TGTGCCAGCAGCCGGAAATGGACTGGGCCAAGGAACGAGCAGTACTTC
15 | . | TRBJ2-3 | TRBD1 | TRBV2 | CASGGTGGRTDTQYF | TGTGCCAGCGGAGGGACAGGGGGAAGGACAGATACGCAGTATTTT
16 | . | TRBJ2-3 | . | TRBV7-9 | CASSPRQRTSTDTQYF | TGTGCCAGCAGCCCGAGACAGCGCACTAGCACAGATACGCAGTATTTT
14 | . | TRBJ1-2 | . | TRBV4-3 | CASSQDDSVRGYTF | .
15 | . | TRBJ1-3 | . | TRBV12-5 | CASGPGTFSGNTIYF | TGTGCTAGTGGCCCCGGGACTTTTTCTGGAAACACCATATATTTT
15 | . | TRBJ1-1 | . | TRBV6-5 | CASSPRAGLNTEAFF | TGTGCCAGCAGTCCCAGGGCAGGACTGAACACTGAAGCTTTCTTT
16 | many | TRBJ1-2 | TRBD1 | TRBV19 | CASSIVRTGRHYGYTF | TGTGCCAGTAGTATCGTTCGGACAGGGAGGCACTATGGCTACACCTTC
14 | . | TRBJ1-5 | TRBD1 | TRBV19 | CASSIQGVLEPQHF | TGTGCCAGTAGTATACAGGGGGTTCTCGAGCCCCAGCATTTT
17 | once | TRBJ1-6 | TRBD1 | TRBV5-1 | CASSAAQTGLGNSPLHF | TGCGCCAGCAGCGCGGCGCAGACAGGGCTGGGGAATTCACCCCTCCACTTT
18 | . | TRBJ2-7 | TRBD2 | TRBV2 | CASKYSGLAGQSPYEQYF | TGTGCCAGCAAATATTCGGGACTAGCGGGCCAGAGCCCCTACGAGCAGTACTTC
15 | . | TRBJ1-1 | . | TRBV29-1 | CSAAREGSGNTEAFF | TGCAGCGCCGCCCGGGAGGGATCGGGGAACACTGAAGCTTTCTTT
14 | . | TRBJ2-7 | TRBD2 | TRBV30 | CASDGLAASYEQYF | TGTGCCTCCGATGGACTAGCGGCCTCCTACGAGCAGTACTTC
14 | . | TRBJ2-5 | TRBD2 | TRBV6-5 | CASSSGGAGETQYF | TGTGCCAGCAGTAGCGGGGGGGCTGGGGAGACCCAGTACTTC
14 | . | TRBJ2-2 | . | TRBV29-1 | CSGRDTWSTGELFF | TGCAGCGGCCGGGACACTTGGTCCACCGGGGAGCTGTTTTTT
14 | . | TRBJ1-4 | TRBD1 | TRBV27 | CASRLTGLGEKLFF | TGTGCCAGCAGACTGACAGGGTTGGGCGAAAAACTGTTTTTT
12 | many | TRBJ2-5 | TRBD2 | TRBV29-1 | CSVQPSGGRQYF | TGCAGCGTTCAACCATCGGGGGGGAGGCAGTACTTC
14 | . | TRBJ2-1 | TRBD2 | TRBV15 | CATSRGGGTNEQFF | TGTGCCACCAGCAGAGGGGGAGGGACCAATGAGCAGTTCTTC
17 | . | TRBJ2-5 | TRBD2 | TRBV3-1/TRBV3-2 | CASSQPLRVSGGKTQYF | TGTGCCAGCAGCCAACCGCTGCGGGTTAGCGGGGGCAAGACCCAGTACTTC
15 | . | TRBJ1-4 | TRBD1 | TRBV2 | CASIERGGPNEKLFF | TGTGCCAGCATCGAAAGAGGGGGCCCTAATGAAAAACTGTTTTTT
12 | few | TRBJ1-6 | . | TRBV3-1/TRBV3-2 | CASSHLSGALHF | TGTGCCAGCAGCCACCTATCGGGGGCCCTCCACTTT
14 | few | TRBJ1-2 | . | TRBV6-5 | CASSYSRQEDGYTF | TGTGCCAGCAGTTACTCCAGACAGGAGGATGGCTACACCTTC
16 | few | TRBJ1-1 | . | TRBV4-2 | CASSQGGDSKNTEAFF | TGTGCCAGCAGCCAAGGGGGGGACTCAAAGAACACTGAAGCTTTCTTT
17 | once | TRBJ2-1 | TRBD1 | TRBV2 | CASSATGVIEAYNEQFF | TGTGCCAGCAGTGCAACAGGGGTGATTGAGGCCTACAATGAGCAGTTCTTC
14 | . | TRBJ2-7 | . | TRBV5-1 | CASSPLGGPYEQYF | TGCGCCAGCAGTCCCCTAGGCGGGCCCTACGAGCAGTACTTC
17 | . | TRBJ2-2 | TRBD2 | TRBV9 | CASSPGLAGAHTGELFF | TGTGCCAGCAGTCCTGGACTAGCGGGGGCCCACACCGGGGAGCTGTTTTTT
15 | . | TRBJ2-7 | . | TRBV6-5 | CASSYSTLGGGEQYF | TGTGCCAGCAGTTACTCGACCTTAGGGGGTGGCGAGCAGTACTTC
19 | . | TRBJ2-3 | TRBD2 | TRBV4-2 | CASSPRRLAGGPDSDTQYF | TGTGCCAGCAGCCCCCGTAGACTAGCGGGGGGGCCAGATTCAGATACGCAGTATTTT
16 | . | TRBJ1-1 | . | TRBV10-1 | CASSESRTGRYTEAFF | TGCGCCAGCAGTGAGTCCAGAACAGGGCGGTACACTGAAGCTTTCTTT
16 | . | TRBJ2-2 | TRBD2 | TRBV7-2 | CASSLIAGGPTGELFF | TGTGCCAGCAGCTTGATAGCGGGGGGGCCTACCGGGGAGCTGTTTTTT
15 | . | TRBJ2-5 | . | TRBV7-3 | CASSPSTERAETQYF | TGTGCCAGCAGCCCCTCGACGGAGCGTGCAGAGACCCAGTACTTC
14 | . | TRBJ1-5 | TRBD1 | TRBV5-4 | CASSLGTGGQPQHF | TGTGCCAGCAGCTTGGGGACAGGGGGCCAGCCCCAGCATTTT
16 | . | TRBJ2-5 | TRBD2 | TRBV9 | CASSPSGTSGEETQYF | TGTGCCAGCAGCCCTTCCGGGACTAGCGGGGAAGAGACCCAGTACTTC
19 | . | TRBJ2-6 | TRBD2 | TRBV11-2 | CASSRTSGGVNSGANVLTF | TGTGCCAGCAGCCGGACTAGCGGGGGGGTCAACTCTGGGGCCAACGTCCTGACTTTC
14 | . | TRBJ1-2 | . | TRBV4-3 | CASSQEGVVRGYTF | TGCGCCAGCAGCCAAGAAGGCGTCGTGAGGGGCTACACCTTC
16 | . | TRBJ1-4 | . | TRBV4-2 | CASSSGAGATNEKLFF | TGTGCCAGCAGTTCAGGGGCGGGCGCAACTAATGAAAAACTGTTTTTT
18 | once | TRBJ2-5 | TRBD2 | TRBV3-1/TRBV3-2 | CASSQGLAGGPQQETQYF | TGTGCCAGCAGCCAAGGACTAGCGGGGGGGCCTCAGCAAGAGACCCAGTACTTC
15 | . | TRBJ1-6 | . | TRBV7-3 | CASSFGSSYNSPLHF | TGTGCCAGCAGCTTCGGGAGCTCCTATAATTCACCCCTCCACTTT
14 | . | TRBJ2-3 | TRBD2 | TRBV3-1/TRBV3-2 | CASTLAGGLDTQYF | TGTGCCAGCACTCTGGCGGGGGGGCTTGATACGCAGTATTTT